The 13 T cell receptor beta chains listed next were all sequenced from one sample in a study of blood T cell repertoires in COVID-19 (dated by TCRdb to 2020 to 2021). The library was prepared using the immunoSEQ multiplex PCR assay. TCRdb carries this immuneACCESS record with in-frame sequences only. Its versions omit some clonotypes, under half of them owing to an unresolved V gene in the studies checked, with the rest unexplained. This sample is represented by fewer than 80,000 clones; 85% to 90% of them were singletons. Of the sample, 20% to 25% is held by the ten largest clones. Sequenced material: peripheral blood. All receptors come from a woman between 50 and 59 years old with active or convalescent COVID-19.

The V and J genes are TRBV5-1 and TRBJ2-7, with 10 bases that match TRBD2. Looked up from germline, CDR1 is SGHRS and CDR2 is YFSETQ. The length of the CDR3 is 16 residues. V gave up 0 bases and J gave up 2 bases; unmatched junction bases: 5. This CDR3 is CASSLGASGSTYEQYF. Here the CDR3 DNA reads TGCGCCAGCAGCTTGGGGGCTAGCGGGAGTACCTACGAGCAGTACTTC.

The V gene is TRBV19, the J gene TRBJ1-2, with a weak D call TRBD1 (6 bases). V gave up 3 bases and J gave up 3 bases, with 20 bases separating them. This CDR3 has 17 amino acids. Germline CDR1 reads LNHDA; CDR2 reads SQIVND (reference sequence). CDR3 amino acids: CASSIYPGQLNHYGYTF. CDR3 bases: TGTGCCAGTAGTATCTACCCTGGACAGCTAAATCACTATGGCTACACCTTC.

CDR3 protein: CASSLGRSSYEQYF. In DNA, the CDR3 is TGTGCCAGCAGCCTGGGACGGAGCTCCTACGAGCAGTACTTC. The chain employs TRBV5-6 and TRBJ2-7, with D perhaps being TRBD1 or TRBD2 (5 bases each). V lost 4 bases to trimming and J lost 0 bases, with 11 bases between them. There are 14 residues in the CDR3. Germline loops: CDR1 SGHDT, CDR2 YYEEEE.

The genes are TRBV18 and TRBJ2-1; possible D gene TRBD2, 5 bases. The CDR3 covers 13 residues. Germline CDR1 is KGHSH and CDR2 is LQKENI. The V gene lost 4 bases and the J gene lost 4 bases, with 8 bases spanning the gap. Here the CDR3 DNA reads TGTGCCAGCTCACAGGACTCTTACAATGAGCAGTTCTTC. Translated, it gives CASSQDSYNEQFF. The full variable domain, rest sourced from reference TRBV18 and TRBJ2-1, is NAGVMQNPRHLVRRRGQEARLRCSPMKGHSHVYWYRQLPEEGLKFMVYLQKENIIDESGMPKERFSAEFPKEGPSILRIQQVVRGDSAAYFCASSQDSYNEQFFGPGTRLTVL.

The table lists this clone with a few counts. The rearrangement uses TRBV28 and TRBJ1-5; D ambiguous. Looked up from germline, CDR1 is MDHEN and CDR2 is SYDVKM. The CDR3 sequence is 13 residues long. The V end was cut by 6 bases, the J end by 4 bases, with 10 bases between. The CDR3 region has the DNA TGTGCCAGCAGGACGGGTAGTAATCAGCCCCAGCATTTT. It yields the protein CASRTGSNQPQHF. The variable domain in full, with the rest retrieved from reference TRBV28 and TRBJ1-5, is DVKVTQSSRYLVKRTGEKVFLECVQDMDHENMFWYRQDPGLGLRLIYFSYDVKMKEKGDIPEGYSVSREKKERFSLILESASTNQTSMYLCASRTGSNQPQHFGDGTRLSIL.

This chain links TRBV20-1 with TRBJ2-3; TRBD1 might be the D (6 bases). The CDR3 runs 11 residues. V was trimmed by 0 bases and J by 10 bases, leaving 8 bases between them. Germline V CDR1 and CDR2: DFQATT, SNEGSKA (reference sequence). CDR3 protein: CSAREAGAQYF. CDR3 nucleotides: TGCAGTGCTAGAGAGGCAGGGGCGCAGTATTTT.

This chain's CDR3 is CASSLVAGVGYEQFF. In DNA form, the CDR3 reads TGTGCCAGCAGTTTAGTCGCGGGAGTGGGCTATGAGCAGTTCTTC. The gene calls are TRBV28 and TRBJ2-1; 7 nucleotides align to TRBD2. V dropped 2 bases and J dropped 8; count of bases not matched to a gene: 9. This CDR3 contains 15 residues. Germline assignment: CDR1 MDHEN and CDR2 SYDVKM.

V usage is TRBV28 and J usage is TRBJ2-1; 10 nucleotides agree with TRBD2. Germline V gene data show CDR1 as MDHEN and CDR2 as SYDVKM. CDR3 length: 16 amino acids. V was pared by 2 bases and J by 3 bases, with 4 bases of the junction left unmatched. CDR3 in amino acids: CASSLQAGGIYNEQFF. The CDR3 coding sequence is TGTGCCAGCAGTTTACAAGCGGGAGGGATCTACAATGAGCAGTTCTTC.

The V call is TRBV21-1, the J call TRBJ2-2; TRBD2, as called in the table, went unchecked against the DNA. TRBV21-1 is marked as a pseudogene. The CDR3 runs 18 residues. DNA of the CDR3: TGTGCCAGCTGGGGACTGACCAAAACCGGGACTAGCGCCGGGGAGCTGTTTTTT. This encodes CASWGLTKTGTSAGELFF.

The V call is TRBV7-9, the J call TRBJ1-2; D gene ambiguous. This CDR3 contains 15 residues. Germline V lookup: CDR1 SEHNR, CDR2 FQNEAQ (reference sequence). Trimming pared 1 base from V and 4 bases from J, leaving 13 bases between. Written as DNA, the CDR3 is TGTGCCAGCAGCTTAGTCGTGGCAGGCTCCTATGGCTACACCTTC. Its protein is CASSLVVAGSYGYTF.

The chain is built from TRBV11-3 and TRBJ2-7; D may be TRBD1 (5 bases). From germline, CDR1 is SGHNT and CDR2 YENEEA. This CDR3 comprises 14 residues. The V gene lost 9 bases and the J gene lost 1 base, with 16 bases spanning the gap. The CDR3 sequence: CASSPRQGSYEQYF. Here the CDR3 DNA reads TGTGCCAGTTCCCCGAGGCAGGGTTCCTACGAGCAGTACTTC.

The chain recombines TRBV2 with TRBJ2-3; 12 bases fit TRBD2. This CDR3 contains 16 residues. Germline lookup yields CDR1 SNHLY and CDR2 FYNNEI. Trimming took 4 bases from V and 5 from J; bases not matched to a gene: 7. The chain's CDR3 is CASSGDLTSGRDTQYF. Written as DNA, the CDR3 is TGTGCCAGCAGTGGGGATCTGACTAGCGGGAGAGATACGCAGTATTTT.

CDR3 region: CASTRQGLEKLFF. The CDR3 coding sequence is TGTGCCAGCACCCGACAGGGGTTGGAAAAACTGTTTTTT. The chain is built from TRBV3-1 (or the pseudogene TRBV3-2) and TRBJ1-4; 8 bases fit TRBD1. Trimming took 7 bases from V and 8 from J; bases not matched to a gene: 6. The CDR3 length is 13 residues. Germline V gene data show CDR1 as LGHDT and CDR2 as YNNKEL (reference sequence).